The clone carrying this TCR beta chain was counted a few times. Its specificity is not known. Trimming took 6 bases from V and 4 from J, leaving 15 bases between them. The CDR3 contains 14 residues. The V gene's germline CDR1 is SGHTA and CDR2 FQGNSA. This entry comes from a study of T cells after yellow fever vaccination. Study outcomes and limitations: The study found a weaker secondary response that peaked faster, day 5 versus 15.

Template switching with 5'RACE generated the TCR cDNA and added a universal primer site and UMIs. TCRdb recomputed calls from the 5' RACE reads with MiXCR, one row per CDR3 protein. The sample gives 200,000 to 250,000 distinct CDR3 sequences, about 3% of which show up once; around 3.2% is in the top ten. The material was CD4+ T cells sorted from PBMCs, obtained 10 days after the yellow fever booster vaccination. The sequence was collected from a man aged 18 to 29 who received the YFV17D yellow fever vaccine. The gene calls are TRBV7-2 and TRBJ1-1, with a possible D match to TRBD1 (5 bases). DNA for the CDR3: TGTGCCAGCAGTAAAAACGGGGGGATCACTGAAGCTTTCTTT. Its translation is CASSKNGGITEAFF.